The clone carrying this TCR beta chain was seen a handful of times. Its antigen remains unidentified. These data belong to a study of blood T cells in healthy people across ages. The sample, around 10 milliliters of peripheral blood, was drawn from each donor. Total RNA extracted from each sample amounted to at least 5 micrograms. With a J-beta primer mix and a sample-barcoded 5' primer, a second PCR ran about 6 to 11 cycles. TCRdb redid the calling of the 5' RACE reads with MiXCR, one entry per CDR3 protein. The sample includes fewer than 2,000,000 distinct CDR3 sequences, roughly 32% of them seen just once. The germline V and J ends were trimmed by 4 bases and 5 bases, with 17 bases remaining between them. The germline V gene has CDR1 DFQATT and CDR2 SNEGSKA (reference sequence). CDR3 length equals 14 residues. Study-wide points: Greater diversity and more naive CD4+ cells were seen in long-lived donors than in aged donors.

The chain uses TRBV20-1 and TRBJ2-5; D tentatively reads TRBD1 or TRBD2 (6 bases each). The sequence came from a woman in her twenties or thirties in good health. The sequenced sample was blood. This CDR3 reads CSAMTGGGGETQYF. Here the CDR3 DNA reads TGCAGTGCTATGACTGGCGGAGGGGGGGAGACCCAGTACTTC.